The subject of this entry is one T cell receptor beta chain. As yet, its antigen is unknown. Splitting of each subset's genomic DNA was done evenly across several immunoSEQ plates. Profiled with immunoSEQ multiplex PCR; TCRdb holds only in-frame clones, not every one. The sample has roughly 2 million clones, around 95% seen once. The data derive from a study of shared clonotypes between healthy human individuals. Study-level results: A limitation of the genetic and exposure-history diversity represented arose from few donors. Only blood was sampled, and tissue TCR repertoires likely differ from blood ones. Non-shared clonotypes were found to have lower generation probabilities than the clonotypes that were shared by all four of the sorted-subset donors.

The CDR3 is made up of 15 amino acids. The germline V gene has CDR1 SGDLS and CDR2 YYNGEE. V shed 4 bases, J shed 4 bases, and the junction held 6 bases outside the gene matches. This receptor was identified in a man between 18 and 35 years old in good health. The rearrangement uses TRBV9 and TRBJ2-1; 9 bases line up with TRBD2. Material: naive CD4+ T cells sorted from blood. Regarding subset: CD45RA+ positively selected. The CDR3: CASSTVAGVYNEQFF. CDR3 coding DNA: TGTGCCAGCAGCACGGTAGCGGGGGTTTACAATGAGCAGTTCTTC.